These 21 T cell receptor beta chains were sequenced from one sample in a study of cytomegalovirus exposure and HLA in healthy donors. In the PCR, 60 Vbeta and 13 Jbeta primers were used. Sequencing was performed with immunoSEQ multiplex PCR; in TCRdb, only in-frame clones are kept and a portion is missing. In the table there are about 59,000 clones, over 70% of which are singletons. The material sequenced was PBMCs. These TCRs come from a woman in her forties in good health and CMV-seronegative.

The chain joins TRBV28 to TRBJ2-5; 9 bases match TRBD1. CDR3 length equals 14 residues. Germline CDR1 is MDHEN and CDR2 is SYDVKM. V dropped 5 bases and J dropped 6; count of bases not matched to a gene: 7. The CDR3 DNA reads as TGTGCCAGCAGTCTCCCCGGACAGGGGAAGACCCAGTACTTC. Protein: CASSLPGQGKTQYF. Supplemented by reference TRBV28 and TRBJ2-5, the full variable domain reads DVKVTQSSRYLVKRTGEKVFLECVQDMDHENMFWYRQDPGLGLRLIYFSYDVKMKEKGDIPEGYSVSREKKERFSLILESASTNQTSMYLCASSLPGQGKTQYFGPGTRLLVL.

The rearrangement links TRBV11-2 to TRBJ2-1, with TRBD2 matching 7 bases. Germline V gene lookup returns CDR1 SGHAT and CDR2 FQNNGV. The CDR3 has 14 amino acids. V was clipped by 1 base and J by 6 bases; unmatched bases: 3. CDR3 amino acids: CASSLGASGNEQFF. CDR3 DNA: TGTGCCAGCAGCTTAGGGGCTAGCGGCAATGAGCAGTTCTTC.

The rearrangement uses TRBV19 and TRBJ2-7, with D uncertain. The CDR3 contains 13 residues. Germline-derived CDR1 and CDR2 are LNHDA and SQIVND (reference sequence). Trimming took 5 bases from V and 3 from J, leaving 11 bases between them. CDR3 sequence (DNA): TGTGCCAGTAGTCTGGCGGTCGGCTACGAGCAGTACTTC. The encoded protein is CASSLAVGYEQYF.

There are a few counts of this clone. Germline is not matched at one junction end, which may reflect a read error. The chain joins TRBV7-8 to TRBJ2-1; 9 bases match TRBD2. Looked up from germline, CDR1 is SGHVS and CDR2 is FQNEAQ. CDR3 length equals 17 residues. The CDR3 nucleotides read TGTTCCAGCAGCTTACGAGGGCTAGCGGGGTACCAAGAGACCCAGTTCTTC. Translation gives CSSSLRGLAGYQETQFF.

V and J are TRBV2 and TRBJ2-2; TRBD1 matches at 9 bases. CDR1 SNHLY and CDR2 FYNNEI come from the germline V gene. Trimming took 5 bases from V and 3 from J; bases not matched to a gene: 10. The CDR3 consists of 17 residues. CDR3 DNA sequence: TGTGCCAGCAGTCAAAATACAGGGGGCAGGTACACCGGGGAGCTGTTTTTT. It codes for CASSQNTGGRYTGELFF.

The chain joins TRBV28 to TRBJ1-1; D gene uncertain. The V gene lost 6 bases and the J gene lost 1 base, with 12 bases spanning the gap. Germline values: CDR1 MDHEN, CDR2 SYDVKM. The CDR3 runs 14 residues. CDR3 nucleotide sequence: TGTGCCAGCAGCCTACCCAGCGGGAACACTGAAGCTTTCTTT. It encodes CASSLPSGNTEAFF.

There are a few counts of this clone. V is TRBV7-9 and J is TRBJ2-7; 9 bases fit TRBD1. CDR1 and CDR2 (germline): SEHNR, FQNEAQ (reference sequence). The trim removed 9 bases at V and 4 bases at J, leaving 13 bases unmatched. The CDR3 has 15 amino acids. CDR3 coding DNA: TGTGCCAGTACAGATACCGGGACAGGGTCGTACGAGCAGTACTTC. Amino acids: CASTDTGTGSYEQYF.

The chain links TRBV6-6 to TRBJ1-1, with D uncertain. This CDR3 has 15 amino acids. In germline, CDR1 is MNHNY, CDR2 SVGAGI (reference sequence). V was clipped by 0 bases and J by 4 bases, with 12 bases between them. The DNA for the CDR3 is TGTGCCAGCAGTTACTCGAGACCGGGATCCACTGAAGCTTTCTTT. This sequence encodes CASSYSRPGSTEAFF.

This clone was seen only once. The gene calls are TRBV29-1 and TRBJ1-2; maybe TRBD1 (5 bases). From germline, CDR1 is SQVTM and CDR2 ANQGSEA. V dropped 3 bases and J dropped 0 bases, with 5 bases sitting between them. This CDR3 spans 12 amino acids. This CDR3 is CSVETANYGYTF. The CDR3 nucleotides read TGCAGCGTTGAGACAGCTAACTATGGCTACACCTTC. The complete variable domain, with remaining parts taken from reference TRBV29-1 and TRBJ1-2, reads SAVISQKPSRDICQRGTSLTIQCQVDSQVTMMFWYRQQPGQSLTLIATANQGSEATYESGFVIDKFPISRPNLTFSTLTVSNMSPEDSSIYLCSVETANYGYTFGSGTRLTVV.

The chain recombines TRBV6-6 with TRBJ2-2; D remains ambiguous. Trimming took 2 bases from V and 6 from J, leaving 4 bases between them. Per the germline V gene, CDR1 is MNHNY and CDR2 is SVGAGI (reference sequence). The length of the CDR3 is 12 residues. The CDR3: CASSYSAGELFF. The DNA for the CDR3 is TGTGCCAGCAGTTACAGCGCCGGGGAGCTGTTTTTT.

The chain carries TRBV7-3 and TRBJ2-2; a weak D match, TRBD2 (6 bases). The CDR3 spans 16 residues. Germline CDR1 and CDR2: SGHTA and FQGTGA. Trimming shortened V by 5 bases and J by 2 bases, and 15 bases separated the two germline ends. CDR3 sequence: CASSLTTGGNTGELFF. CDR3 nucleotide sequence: TGTGCCAGCAGCCTGACCACCGGGGGAAACACCGGGGAGCTGTTTTTT.

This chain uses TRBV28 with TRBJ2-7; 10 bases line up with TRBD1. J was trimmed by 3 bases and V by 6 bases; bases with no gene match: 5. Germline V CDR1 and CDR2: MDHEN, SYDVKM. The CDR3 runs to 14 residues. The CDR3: CASSGTGDLYEQYF. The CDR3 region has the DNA TGTGCCAGCAGCGGGACAGGGGACCTCTACGAGCAGTACTTC.

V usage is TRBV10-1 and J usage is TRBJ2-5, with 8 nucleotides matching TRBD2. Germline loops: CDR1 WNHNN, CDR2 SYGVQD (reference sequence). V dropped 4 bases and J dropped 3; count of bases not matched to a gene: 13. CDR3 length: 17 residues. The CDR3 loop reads CASSGGAAGGTEETQYF. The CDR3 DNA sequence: TGCGCCAGCAGTGGGGGGGCCGCGGGAGGTACAGAAGAGACCCAGTACTTC.

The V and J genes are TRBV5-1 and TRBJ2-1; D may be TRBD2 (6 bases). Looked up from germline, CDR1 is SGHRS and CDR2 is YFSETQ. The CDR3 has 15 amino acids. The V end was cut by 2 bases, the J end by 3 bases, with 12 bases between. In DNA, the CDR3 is TGCGCCAGCAGCTTAAGTAGCGGACGCTACAATGAGCAGTTCTTC. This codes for CASSLSSGRYNEQFF. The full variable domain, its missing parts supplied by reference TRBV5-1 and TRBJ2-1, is KAGVTQTPRYLIKTRGQQVTLSCSPISGHRSVSWYQQTPGQGLQFLFEYFSETQRNKGNFPGRFSGRQFSNSRSEMNVSTLELGDSALYLCASSLSSGRYNEQFFGPGTRLTVL.

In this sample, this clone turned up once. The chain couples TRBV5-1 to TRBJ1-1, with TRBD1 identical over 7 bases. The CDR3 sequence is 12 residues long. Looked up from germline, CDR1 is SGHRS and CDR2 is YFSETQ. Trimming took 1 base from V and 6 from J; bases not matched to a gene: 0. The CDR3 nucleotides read TGCGCCAGCAGCTTGACAGGGGCTGAAGCTTTCTTT. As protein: CASSLTGAEAFF. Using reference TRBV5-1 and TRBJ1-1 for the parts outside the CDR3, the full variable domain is KAGVTQTPRYLIKTRGQQVTLSCSPISGHRSVSWYQQTPGQGLQFLFEYFSETQRNKGNFPGRFSGRQFSNSRSEMNVSTLELGDSALYLCASSLTGAEAFFGQGTRLTVV.

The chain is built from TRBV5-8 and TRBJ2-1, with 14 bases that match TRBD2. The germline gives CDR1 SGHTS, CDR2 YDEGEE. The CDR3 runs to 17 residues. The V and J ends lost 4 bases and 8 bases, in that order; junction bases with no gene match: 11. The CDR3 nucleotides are TGTGCCAGCAGCCCGGGACTAGCGGGAGTCGGGGGCGATGAGCAGTTCTTC. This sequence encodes CASSPGLAGVGGDEQFF.

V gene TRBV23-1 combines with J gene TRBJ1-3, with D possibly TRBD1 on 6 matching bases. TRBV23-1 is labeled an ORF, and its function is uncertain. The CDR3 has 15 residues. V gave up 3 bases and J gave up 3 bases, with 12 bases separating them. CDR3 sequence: CASSHFRTVGNTIYF. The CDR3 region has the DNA TGCGCCAGCAGTCATTTCCGGACAGTTGGAAACACCATATATTTT.

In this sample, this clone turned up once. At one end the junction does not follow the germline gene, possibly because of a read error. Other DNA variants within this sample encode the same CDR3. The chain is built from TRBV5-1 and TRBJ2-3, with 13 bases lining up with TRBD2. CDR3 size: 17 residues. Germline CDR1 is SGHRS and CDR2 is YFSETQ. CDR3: CASSSTILAGGPDTQYF. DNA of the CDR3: TGTGCCAGCAGCTCTACAATACTAGCGGGAGGGCCAGATACGCAGTATTTT. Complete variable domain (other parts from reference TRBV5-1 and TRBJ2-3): KAGVTQTPRYLIKTRGQQVTLSCSPISGHRSVSWYQQTPGQGLQFLFEYFSETQRNKGNFPGRFSGRQFSNSRSEMNVSTLELGDSALYLCASSSTILAGGPDTQYFGPGTRLTVL.

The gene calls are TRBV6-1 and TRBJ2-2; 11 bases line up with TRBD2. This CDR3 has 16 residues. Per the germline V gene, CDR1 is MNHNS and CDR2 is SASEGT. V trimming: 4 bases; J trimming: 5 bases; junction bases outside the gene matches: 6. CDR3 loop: CASSGTSGRFTGELFF. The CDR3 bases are TGTGCCAGCAGTGGTACTAGCGGGAGATTTACCGGGGAGCTGTTTTTT.

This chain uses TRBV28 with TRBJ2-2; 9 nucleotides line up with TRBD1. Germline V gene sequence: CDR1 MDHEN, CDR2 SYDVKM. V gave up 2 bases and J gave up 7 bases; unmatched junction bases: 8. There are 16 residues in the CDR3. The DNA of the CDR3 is TGTGCCAGCAGTTTAGGGGACAGGGCGTGGATCGGGGAGCTGTTTTTT. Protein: CASSLGDRAWIGELFF. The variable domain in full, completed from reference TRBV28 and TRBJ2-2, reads DVKVTQSSRYLVKRTGEKVFLECVQDMDHENMFWYRQDPGLGLRLIYFSYDVKMKEKGDIPEGYSVSREKKERFSLILESASTNQTSMYLCASSLGDRAWIGELFFGEGSRLTVL.

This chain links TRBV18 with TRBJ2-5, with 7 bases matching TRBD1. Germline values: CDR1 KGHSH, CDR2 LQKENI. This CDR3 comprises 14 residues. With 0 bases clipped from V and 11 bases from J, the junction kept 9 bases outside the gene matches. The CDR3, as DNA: TGTGCCAGCTCACCACCGGGGGACAGATATCCGCAGTACTTC. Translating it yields CASSPPGDRYPQYF. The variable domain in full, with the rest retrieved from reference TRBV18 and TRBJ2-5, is NAGVMQNPRHLVRRRGQEARLRCSPMKGHSHVYWYRQLPEEGLKFMVYLQKENIIDESGMPKERFSAEFPKEGPSILRIQQVVRGDSAAYFCASSPPGDRYPQYFGPGTRLLVL.